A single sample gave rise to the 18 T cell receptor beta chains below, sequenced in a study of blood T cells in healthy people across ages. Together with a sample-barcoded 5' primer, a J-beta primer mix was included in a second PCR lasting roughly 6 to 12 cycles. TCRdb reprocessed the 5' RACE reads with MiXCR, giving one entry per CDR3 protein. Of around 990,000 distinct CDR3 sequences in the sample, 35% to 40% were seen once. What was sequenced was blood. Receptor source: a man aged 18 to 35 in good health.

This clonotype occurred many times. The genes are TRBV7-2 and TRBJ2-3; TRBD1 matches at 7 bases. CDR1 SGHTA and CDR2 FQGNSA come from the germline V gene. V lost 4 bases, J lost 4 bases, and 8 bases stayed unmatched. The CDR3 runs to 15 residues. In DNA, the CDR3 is TGTGCCAGCAGCTCGCAGAGACAGGGCTCAGATACGCAGTATTTT. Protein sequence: CASSSQRQGSDTQYF.

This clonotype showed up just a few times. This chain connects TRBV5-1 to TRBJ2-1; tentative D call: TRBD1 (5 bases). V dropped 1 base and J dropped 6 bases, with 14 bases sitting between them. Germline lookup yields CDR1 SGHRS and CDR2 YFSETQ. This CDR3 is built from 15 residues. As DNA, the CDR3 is TGCGCCAGCAGCTTGATGGACACCACATCCAATGAGCAGTTCTTC. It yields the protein CASSLMDTTSNEQFF.

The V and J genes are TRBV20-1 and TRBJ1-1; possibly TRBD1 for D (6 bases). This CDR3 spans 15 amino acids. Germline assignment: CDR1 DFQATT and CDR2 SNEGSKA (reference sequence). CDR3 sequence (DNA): TGCAGGGTAGAACCCGGGGGCTCCATGAACACTGAAGCTTTCTTT. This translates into CRVEPGGSMNTEAFF.

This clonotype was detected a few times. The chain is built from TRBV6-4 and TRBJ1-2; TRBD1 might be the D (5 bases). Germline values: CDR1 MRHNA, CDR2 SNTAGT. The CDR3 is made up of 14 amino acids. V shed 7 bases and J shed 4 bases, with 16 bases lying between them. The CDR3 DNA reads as TGTGCCAGCACTCCCGAGGCAGGGTCCTATGGCTACACCTTC. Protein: CASTPEAGSYGYTF.

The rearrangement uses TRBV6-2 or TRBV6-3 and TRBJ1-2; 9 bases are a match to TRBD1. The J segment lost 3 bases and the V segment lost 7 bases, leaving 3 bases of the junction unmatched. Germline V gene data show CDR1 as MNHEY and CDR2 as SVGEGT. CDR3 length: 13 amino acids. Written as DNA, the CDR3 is TGTGCCAGCATGACAGGGGGGGACTATGGCTACACCTTC. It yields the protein CASMTGGDYGYTF.

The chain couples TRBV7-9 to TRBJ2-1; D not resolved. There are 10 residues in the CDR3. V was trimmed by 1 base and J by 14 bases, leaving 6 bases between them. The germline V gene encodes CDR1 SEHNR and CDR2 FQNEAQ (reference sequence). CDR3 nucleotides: TGTGCCAGCAGCTTAGATCGAAAGTTCTTC. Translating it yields CASSLDRKFF. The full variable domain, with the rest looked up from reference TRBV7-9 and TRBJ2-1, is DTGVSQNPRHKITKRGQNVTFRCDPISEHNRLYWYRQTLGQGPEFLTYFQNEAQLEKSRLLSDRFSAERPKGSFSTLEIQRTEQGDSAMYLCASSLDRKFFGPGTRLTVL.

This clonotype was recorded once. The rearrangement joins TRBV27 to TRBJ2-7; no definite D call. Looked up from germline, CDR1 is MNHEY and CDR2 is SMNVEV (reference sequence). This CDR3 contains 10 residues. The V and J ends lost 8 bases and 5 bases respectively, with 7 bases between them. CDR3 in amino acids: CASGLHEQYF. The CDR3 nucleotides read TGTGCCAGCGGCCTCCACGAGCAGTACTTC.

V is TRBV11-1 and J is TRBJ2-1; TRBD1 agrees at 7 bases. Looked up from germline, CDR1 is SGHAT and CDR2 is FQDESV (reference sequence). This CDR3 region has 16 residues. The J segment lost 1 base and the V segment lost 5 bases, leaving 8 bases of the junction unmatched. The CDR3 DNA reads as TGTGCCAGCAGCCTACAGGGGATAACGTCCTACAATGAGCAGTTCTTC. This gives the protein CASSLQGITSYNEQFF. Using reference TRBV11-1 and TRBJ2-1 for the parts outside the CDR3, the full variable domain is EAEVAQSPRYKITEKSQAVAFWCDPISGHATLYWYRQILGQGPELLVQFQDESVVDDSQLPKDRFSAERLKGVDSTLKIQPAELGDSAMYLCASSLQGITSYNEQFFGPGTRLTVL.

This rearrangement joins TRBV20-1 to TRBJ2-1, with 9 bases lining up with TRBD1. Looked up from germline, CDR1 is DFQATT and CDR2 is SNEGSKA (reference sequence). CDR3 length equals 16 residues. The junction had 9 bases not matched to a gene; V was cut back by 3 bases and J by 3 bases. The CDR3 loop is CSASPTGTGNYNEQFF. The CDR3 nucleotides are TGCAGTGCTAGCCCCACCGGGACAGGGAACTACAATGAGCAGTTCTTC.

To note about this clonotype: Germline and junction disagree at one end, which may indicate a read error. The CDR3 here is CASSFSGSGGTDTPYF. The CDR3 DNA sequence: TGTGCCAGCAGTTTTTCTGGTAGCGGGGGCACAGATACGCCGTATTTT. The chain links TRBV12-3 or TRBV12-4 to TRBJ2-3; 9 nucleotides line up with TRBD2. The length of the CDR3 is 16 residues.

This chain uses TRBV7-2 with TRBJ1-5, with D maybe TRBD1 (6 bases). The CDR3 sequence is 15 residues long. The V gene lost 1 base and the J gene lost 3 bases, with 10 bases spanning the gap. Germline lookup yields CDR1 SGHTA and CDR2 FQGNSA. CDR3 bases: TGTGCCAGCAGCTTAGGGGGGGGCCTCAATCAGCCCCAGCATTTT. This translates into CASSLGGGLNQPQHF.

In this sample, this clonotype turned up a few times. The CDR3: CASSTRDGELFF. CDR3 sequence (DNA): TGTGCCAGCAGTACCAGGGACGGGGAGCTGTTTTTT. This chain connects TRBV12-3 or TRBV12-4 to TRBJ2-2, with a tentative D call TRBD1 (5 bases). V was pared by 5 bases and J by 7 bases, with 8 bases between. The CDR3 spans 12 residues.

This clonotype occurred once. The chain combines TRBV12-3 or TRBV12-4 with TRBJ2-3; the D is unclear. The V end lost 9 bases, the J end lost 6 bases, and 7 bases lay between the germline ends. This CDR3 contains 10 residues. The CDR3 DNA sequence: TGTGCCAGGATGGGGGATACGCAGTATTTT. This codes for CARMGDTQYF.

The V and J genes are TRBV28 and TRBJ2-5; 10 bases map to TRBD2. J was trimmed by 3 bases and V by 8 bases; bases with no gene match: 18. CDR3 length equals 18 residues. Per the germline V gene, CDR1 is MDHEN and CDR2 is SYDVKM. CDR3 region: CASSSSSGGIRGEETQYF. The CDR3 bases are TGTGCCAGCTCGAGCAGTAGCGGGGGGATAAGGGGAGAAGAGACCCAGTACTTC.

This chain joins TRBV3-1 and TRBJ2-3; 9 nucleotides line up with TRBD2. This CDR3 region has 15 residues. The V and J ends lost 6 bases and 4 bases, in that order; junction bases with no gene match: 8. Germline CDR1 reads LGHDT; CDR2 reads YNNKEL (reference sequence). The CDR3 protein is CASSNSGGTADTQYF. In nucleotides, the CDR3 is TGTGCCAGCAGTAACAGCGGGGGGACAGCAGATACGCAGTATTTT.

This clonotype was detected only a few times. CDR3 in amino acids: CSVTDRAPYEQYF. CDR3 nucleotide sequence: TGCAGCGTGACGGACCGGGCCCCCTACGAGCAGTACTTC. V and J are TRBV29-1 and TRBJ2-7; D ambiguous. The ends were cut back, 6 bases at V and 2 bases at J, with 14 bases in the middle. The CDR3 spans 13 residues. Germline V gives CDR1 SQVTM, CDR2 ANQGSEA.

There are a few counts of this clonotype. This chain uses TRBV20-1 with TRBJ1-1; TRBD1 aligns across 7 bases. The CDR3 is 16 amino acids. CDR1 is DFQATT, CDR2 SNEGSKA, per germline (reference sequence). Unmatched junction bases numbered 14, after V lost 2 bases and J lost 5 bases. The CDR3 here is CSARTKGASGRTEAFF. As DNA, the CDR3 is TGCAGTGCTAGAACAAAGGGGGCAAGCGGGCGGACTGAAGCTTTCTTT.

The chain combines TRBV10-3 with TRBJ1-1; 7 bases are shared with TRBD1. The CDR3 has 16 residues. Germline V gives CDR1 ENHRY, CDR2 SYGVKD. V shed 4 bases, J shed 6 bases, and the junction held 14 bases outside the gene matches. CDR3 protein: CAISGDRVGVGSEAFF. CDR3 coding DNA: TGTGCCATCAGTGGTGACAGGGTTGGCGTTGGCTCTGAAGCTTTCTTT.